Described below is a single T cell receptor beta chain sequence and its context. Its antigen is not known. The CDR3 length is 13 residues. Germline V lookup: CDR1 SQVTM, CDR2 ANQGSEA. Trimming left V 6 bases short and J 3 bases short, with 12 bases between. Amplification yielded TCR beta CDR3 regions, with RNA transcripts as the source. First-round RT-PCR of the TCR CDR3 relied on the HTBI primer set. TCRdb reprocessed the multiplex PCR reads with MiXCR, giving one entry per CDR3 protein. The sample has over 45,000 distinct CDR3 sequences, approximately 48% seen once; the top ten hold just over 9%. This record belongs to a study of T cells in Graves' hyperthyroidism and ophthalmopathy. The study, taken as a whole, reports: The majority of expanded thyroid clonotypes above 0.001 also appeared in blood. Model output signaled ophthalmopathy a median 6.5 months ahead of onset.

Used for diagnoses were clinical symptoms, serum thyroxine and TRAb, thyroid ultrasound and orbital computed tomography. This rearrangement joins TRBV29-1 to TRBJ1-3; D remains ambiguous. The sequenced sample was blood. The clonotype originates from a woman aged 50 to 60 with Graves' ophthalmopathy. CDR3 residues: CSVNGGDGNTIYF. The CDR3 DNA sequence: TGCAGCGTGAACGGTGGCGATGGAAACACCATATATTTT.